The rows below give T cell receptor beta chains drawn from one sample of a study of tumor and adjacent non-tumor tissue in lung cancer. Each CDR3 protein gets one entry after TCRdb re-called the multiplex PCR reads with MiXCR. Among about 43,000 distinct CDR3 sequences listed, roughly 60% were seen once. The sequencing input was distant non-tumor lung tissue. The receptors were sampled from a man in his fifties with non-small cell lung cancer. CDR3s include the opening cysteine and the closing phenylalanine or tryptophan. Where a row states a size, it is once, few, many or the class of an expanded clone; other rows omit it.

TRBJ1-2 many TRBV6-5 CASSSFREAYGYTF
TRBJ2-3 many TRBV20-1 CSAETHPPDTQYF
TRBJ1-5 many TRBV28 CASSLGPGRPQHF
TRBJ1-2 - TRBV14 CASSQMDTPPASGYTF
TRBJ1-4 - TRBV28 CASRQDPTEKLFF
TRBJ1-1 - TRBV29-1 CRVVGDFGTEAFF
TRBJ2-7 many TRBV13 CASSQERGSYEQYF
TRBJ2-7 many TRBV6-5 CASRPLAGGLNEQYF
TRBJ1-1 - TRBV7-2 CASSLGAGLTEAFF
TRBJ2-3 - TRBV28 CASGIARAADTQYF
TRBJ1-5 many TRBV13 CASSLGPYQPQHF
TRBJ2-7 - TRBV5-4 CASSLGRESSYEKYF
TRBJ2-3 - TRBV4-2 CVSNQSIEGASTDTQYF
TRBJ2-7 many TRBV29-1 CSVGEGNEQYF
TRBJ2-2 few TRBV5-1 CASSFLAEYTGELFF
TRBJ2-3 - TRBV6-1 CASSEVPGPTDTQYF
TRBJ2-3 - TRBV6-2/TRBV6-3 CASSYLSATDMQYF
TRBJ1-2 - TRBV20-1 CSATGRAGYCHTF
TRBJ2-7 - TRBV6-1 CARSDQGYEQYF
TRBJ2-7 - TRBV29-1 CSVEDPTGSSYWQYF
TRBJ2-2 many TRBV12-3/TRBV12-4 CASSLRGNTGELFF
TRBJ2-5 many TRBV6-1 CASSLSLAGSQETQYF
TRBJ2-7 - TRBV5-1 CASSFGINGLGPYEQYF
TRBJ1-2 few TRBV20-1 CSATGTNYGYTF
TRBJ2-1 - TRBV28 CASISYGTGYNEQFF
TRBJ1-2 few TRBV5-1 CASSLETGSGYTF
TRBJ1-2 once TRBV6-1 CARRGRGPNYGYTF
TRBJ1-6 - TRBV4-2 CASSQEGGNPPLHF
TRBJ2-5 many TRBV6-1 CASSSGRSETQYF
TRBJ2-5 - TRBV6-5 CGSSYSFTSNQETQYF
TRBJ2-3 many TRBV14 CASSRAGCTQYF
TRBJ1-6 - TRBV11-1 CASSLDVLGSPLHF
TRBJ2-7 - TRBV6-2/TRBV6-3 CVSSRPLEQCF
TRBJ2-2 - TRBV6-5 CASSKVRGREGELFF
TRBJ2-5 many TRBV5-1 CASSLGPTGRLETQYF
TRBJ2-5 many TRBV28 CASLTGNQETQYF
TRBJ1-1 - TRBV5-4 CASSRECGQGEAFF
TRBJ1-5 many TRBV29-1 CSVATGDWSNQPQHF